The 28 T cell receptor beta chains in this list originate from one sample, sequenced in a study of blood T cells in healthy people across ages. Combining a sample-barcoded 5' primer with a J-beta primer mix, a second PCR ran for roughly 7 to 12 cycles. TCRdb used MiXCR to reprocess the 5' RACE reads, holding one entry per CDR3 protein. The top ten hold around 2.1% of the sample, which has 1.5 million to 2 million distinct CDR3 sequences, around 48% seen once. Sample: blood. The receptors shown here come from a woman aged 40 to 50 in good health.

This clonotype was observed once. The rearrangement joins TRBV15 to TRBJ2-3; 7 nucleotides align to TRBD2. Unmatched junction bases numbered 14, after V lost 0 bases and J lost 2 bases. This CDR3 spans 19 amino acids. The germline V gene has CDR1 LNHNV and CDR2 YYDKDF (reference sequence). The CDR3 nucleotides are TGTGCCACCAGCAGAGACCCCCTAGCGGCAACTACAAACACAGATACGCAGTATTTT. Amino acid sequence: CATSRDPLAATTNTDTQYF.

Only a few counts were recorded for this clonotype. V gene TRBV6-6 combines with J gene TRBJ2-6, with D perhaps TRBD1 (5 bases). The V gene's germline CDR1 is MNHNY and CDR2 SVGAGI (reference sequence). V was shortened by 5 bases and J by 7 bases, with 9 bases between the two germline ends. The CDR3 is 13 residues long. Here the CDR3 DNA reads TGTGCCAGCAGTGACCAGGGAGCCAACGTCCTGACTTTC. Encoded protein: CASSDQGANVLTF.

The V call is TRBV6-2 or TRBV6-3, the J call TRBJ1-2; weak D call: TRBD1 (5 bases). The germline gives CDR1 MNHEY, CDR2 SVGEGT. The germline V and J ends were trimmed by 1 base and 4 bases, with 16 bases remaining between them. The CDR3 covers 16 residues. The DNA of the CDR3 is TGTGCCAGCAGTTACTTAACGGGACCGATGGGCTATGGCTACACCTTC. As protein: CASSYLTGPMGYGYTF.

The V call is TRBV7-8, the J call TRBJ2-7, with D possibly TRBD2 on 6 matching bases. CDR1 and CDR2 from the germline V gene are SGHVS and FQNEAQ. This CDR3 has 16 amino acids. With 1 base removed from V and 0 bases from J, the gap between germline ends came to 13 bases. Written as DNA, the CDR3 is TGTGCCAGCAGCTTAGAAAGGAGGGGCAGCTCCTACGAGCAGTACTTC. It codes for CASSLERRGSSYEQYF.

The rearrangement links TRBV9 to TRBJ1-2; weak D call: TRBD1 (6 bases). Trimming pared 1 base from V and 0 bases from J, leaving 19 bases between. CDR3 size: 18 residues. Germline V gives CDR1 SGDLS, CDR2 YYNGEE. CDR3 sequence: CASSVLPTGGGSNYGYTF. The CDR3 DNA reads TGTGCCAGCAGCGTATTACCGACAGGTGGGGGTTCTAACTATGGCTACACCTTC.

This chain joins TRBV14 and TRBJ1-6; the D is unclear. CDR3 length: 15 residues. Germline CDR1 and CDR2: SGHDN and FVKESK. V was clipped by 0 bases and J by 7 bases, with 10 bases between them. CDR3 in DNA: TGTGCCAGCAGCCAAGATGCGATCAAGAATTCACCCCTCCACTTT. The encoded protein is CASSQDAIKNSPLHF. The whole variable domain, remainder taken from reference TRBV14 and TRBJ1-6, is EAGVTQFPSHSVIEKGQTVTLRCDPISGHDNLYWYRRVMGKEIKFLLHFVKESKQDESGMPNNRFLAERTGGTYSTLKVQPAELEDSGVYFCASSQDAIKNSPLHFGNGTRLTVT.

The V and J genes are TRBV12-3 or TRBV12-4 and TRBJ2-7; unclear D gene. CDR3 length: 11 amino acids. Trimming removed 4 bases at V and 4 bases at J, with 5 bases between. The CDR3 protein is CASSSWYEQYF. The CDR3 region has the DNA TGTGCCAGCAGTTCGTGGTACGAGCAGTACTTC.

The chain uses TRBV7-2 and TRBJ2-5; 10 bases are a match to TRBD2. Per germline, CDR1 SGHTA and CDR2 FQGNSA. The CDR3 spans 15 residues. V lost 4 bases, J lost 11 bases, and 13 bases stayed unmatched. CDR3 DNA: TGTGCCAGCAGCTGGAGCGGGGGGGATACGTCTGGGCAGTACTTC. This gives the protein CASSWSGGDTSGQYF.

The rearrangement links TRBV20-1 to TRBJ2-3; D is ambiguous. CDR3 length: 15 residues. Germline CDR1 reads DFQATT; CDR2 reads SNEGSKA (reference sequence). Trimming took 1 base from V and 0 from J, leaving 11 bases between them. CDR3 nucleotide sequence: TGCAGTGCTAGAGTTCCGAGCACTAGCACAGATACGCAGTATTTT. Translation gives CSARVPSTSTDTQYF.

The chain links TRBV12-3 or TRBV12-4 to TRBJ2-1, with D possibly called TRBD1 or TRBD2 (5 bases each). The CDR3 contains 14 residues. V was clipped by 6 bases and J by 4 bases, with 13 bases between them. The CDR3 nucleotides read TGTGCCAGCAGCGGGACCCGAGAGTACAATGAGCAGTTCTTC. It is translated as CASSGTREYNEQFF.

The rearrangement uses TRBV4-2 and TRBJ1-2; TRBD1 is a possible D gene (6 bases). V lost 0 bases and J lost 6, with 11 bases in between. The CDR3 extends over 14 amino acids. Germline V gene lookup returns CDR1 LGHNA and CDR2 YNFKEQ. Here the CDR3 reads CASSQENREDGYTF. The DNA of the CDR3 is TGTGCCAGCAGCCAAGAGAACAGGGAGGATGGCTACACCTTC.

This clonotype came up many times. The chain is built from TRBV29-1 and TRBJ2-7; 7 bases line up with TRBD2. The V gene's germline CDR1 is SQVTM and CDR2 ANQGSEA. CDR3 length: 15 residues. With V trimmed by 6 bases and J by 3 bases, 14 bases remained unmatched. CDR3 nucleotide sequence: TGCAGCGTGGAGAACGAGCGGGGTGAGTTCTACGAGCAGTACTTC. Translating it yields CSVENERGEFYEQYF.

The V call is TRBV20-1, the J call TRBJ1-5, with D possibly TRBD1 on 5 matching bases. V was trimmed by 2 bases and J by 4 bases, leaving 15 bases between them. The CDR3 has 15 residues. Germline V gene sequence: CDR1 DFQATT, CDR2 SNEGSKA (reference sequence). In DNA form, the CDR3 reads TGCAGTGCTAGACAGGAGGGCAGGACAAATCAGCCCCAGCATTTT. This sequence encodes CSARQEGRTNQPQHF.

The chain couples TRBV27 to TRBJ2-7; D not resolved. The germline V and J ends were trimmed by 3 bases and 3 bases, with 9 bases remaining between them. The CDR3 is made up of 13 amino acids. Per the germline V gene, CDR1 is MNHEY and CDR2 is SMNVEV (reference sequence). CDR3 amino acids: CASSFLHDYEQYF. The CDR3 DNA reads TGTGCCAGCAGTTTTCTCCACGACTACGAGCAGTACTTC.

The chain uses TRBV13 and TRBJ2-4; perhaps TRBD2 as D (5 bases). The V end was cut by 10 bases, the J end by 5 bases, with 21 bases between. The CDR3 contains 15 residues. CDR1 is PRHDT and CDR2 is FYEKMQ in the germline V gene (reference sequence). For the CDR3, the DNA is TGTGCCACCCTTCACCGGGGAATCGAAGAAAACATTCAGTACTTC. As protein: CATLHRGIEENIQYF.

The rearrangement uses TRBV5-1 and TRBJ2-3; D possibly corresponds to TRBD2 (7 bases). Germline-derived CDR1 and CDR2 are SGHRS and YFSETQ. The V and J ends lost 4 bases and 5 bases respectively, with 26 bases between them. The CDR3 is made up of 18 amino acids. The DNA for the CDR3 is TGCGCCAGCAGCCCGGGCCCTTCCATGGCGGGGGCGGGAGATACGCAGTATTTT. It yields the protein CASSPGPSMAGAGDTQYF.

Details on this clonotype: One end of the junction varies from germline; a read error may be responsible. The gene calls are TRBV3-1 and TRBJ1-2; TRBD1 matches 9 bases. CDR3 length: 15 residues. The V gene's germline CDR1 is LGHDT and CDR2 YNNKEL (reference sequence). The CDR3 DNA follows: TGTGCCAGCAGCCGCGGGGGGGACAGGGAATATGGCTGCACCTTC. Its protein product is CASSRGGDREYGCTF. Full variable domain (remainder filled in from reference TRBV3-1 and TRBJ1-2): DTAVSQTPKYLVTQMGNDKSIKCEQNLGHDTMYWYKQDSKKFLKIMFSYNNKELIINETVPNRFSPKSPDKAHLNLHINSLELGDSAVYFCASSRGGDREYGCTFGSGTRLTVV.

The gene calls are TRBV7-9 and TRBJ2-3; 7 bases match TRBD2. The CDR3 runs to 16 residues. Per the germline V gene, CDR1 is SEHNR and CDR2 is FQNEAQ (reference sequence). The V gene end was trimmed by 6 bases and the J gene end by 6 bases; junction bases not matched to a gene: 15. The CDR3 DNA is TGTGCCAGCAGGCCCACTGACAGCGGGGTCTTTGATACGCAGTATTTT. Translated, it gives CASRPTDSGVFDTQYF.

V usage is TRBV20-1 and J usage is TRBJ2-5; 14 bases line up with TRBD2. CDR3 length: 17 residues. The germline CDR1 and CDR2 sequences are DFQATT and SNEGSKA (reference sequence). V gave up 6 bases and J gave up 4 bases; unmatched junction bases: 13. The DNA for the CDR3 is TGCAGTGCCGCGACTAGCGGGGGGGCCCAAGGTAGAGAGACCCAGTACTTC. Its translation: CSAATSGGAQGRETQYF.

The V gene is TRBV6-1, the J gene TRBJ2-1; perhaps TRBD2 as D (6 bases). CDR1 is MNHNS, CDR2 SASEGT, per germline. CDR3 length equals 15 residues. Trimming left V 1 base short and J 4 bases short, with 11 bases between. The CDR3 here is CASSEVGGQYNEQFF. The CDR3 nucleotides read TGTGCCAGCAGTGAAGTGGGGGGTCAGTACAATGAGCAGTTCTTC.

This rearrangement joins TRBV6-1 to TRBJ1-2; the D gene is possibly TRBD1 (5 bases). The CDR3 is made up of 17 amino acids. V dropped 7 bases and J dropped 5 bases, with 26 bases sitting between them. CDR1 and CDR2 from the germline V gene are MNHNS and SASEGT. This chain's CDR3 is CASTYLEGPGRRYGYTF. In nucleotides, the CDR3 is TGTGCCAGCACCTACCTAGAGGGGCCAGGGAGACGGTATGGCTACACCTTC.

The rearrangement links TRBV20-1 to TRBJ2-1; 13 nucleotides match TRBD2. Per the germline V gene, CDR1 is DFQATT and CDR2 is SNEGSKA (reference sequence). The junction had 13 bases not matched to a gene; V was cut back by 5 bases and J by 6 bases. This CDR3 spans 17 amino acids. This CDR3 is CSALPTSGGEWRNEQFF. The DNA of the CDR3 is TGCAGTGCTCTCCCAACTAGCGGGGGGGAGTGGCGCAATGAGCAGTTCTTC.

This clonotype has only a few counts. The V and J genes are TRBV6-2 or TRBV6-3 and TRBJ2-7, with TRBD2 identical over 9 bases. Unmatched junction bases numbered 3, after V lost 2 bases and J lost 7 bases. Germline lookup yields CDR1 MNHEY and CDR2 SVGEGT. CDR3 length: 13 amino acids. The CDR3 region is CASSYQGLAEQYF. The CDR3, as DNA: TGTGCCAGCAGTTACCAAGGACTAGCGGAGCAGTACTTC.

The chain carries TRBV4-1 and TRBJ2-3, with 7 positions matching TRBD2. Germline V gives CDR1 MGHRA, CDR2 YSYEKL. V trimming: 8 bases; J trimming: 4 bases; junction bases outside the gene matches: 9. The CDR3 sequence is 14 residues long. The CDR3 sequence is CASSSGLVADTQYF. CDR3 nucleotide sequence: TGCGCCAGCTCATCAGGACTAGTCGCAGATACGCAGTATTTT.

The rearrangement links TRBV19 to TRBJ2-7, with TRBD1 matching 9 bases. CDR1 is LNHDA and CDR2 is SQIVND in the germline V gene (reference sequence). CDR3 length equals 15 residues. V lost 2 bases and J lost 3; bases outside the gene matches: 5. The CDR3 loop is CASSILRTGVYEQYF. Here the CDR3 DNA reads TGTGCCAGTAGTATACTCCGGACAGGGGTCTACGAGCAGTACTTC.

V usage is TRBV11-2 and J usage is TRBJ2-7; D is tentatively TRBD1 or TRBD2 (5 bases each). The end of the DNA fits TRBJ2-4 better, so the J call may be wrong. The CDR3 totals 17 residues. The germline V gene has CDR1 SGHAT and CDR2 FQNNGV. The CDR3 nucleotides read TGTGCCAGCAGCTTAGTACGGGGTCTGCCTCAGGGAAACATTCAGTACTTC. Encoded protein: CASSLVRGLPQGNIQYF.

CDR3 sequence: CSAPHSGLGGIGTEAFF. CDR3 nucleotides: TGCAGTGCTCCCCACTCTGGACTGGGAGGAATAGGCACTGAAGCTTTCTTT. This chain links TRBV20-1 with TRBJ1-1; D not resolved. The V gene's germline CDR1 is DFQATT and CDR2 SNEGSKA (reference sequence). There are 17 residues in the CDR3. Deletions cut 5 bases from V and 4 bases from J, with 26 bases between.

V gene TRBV4-3 combines with J gene TRBJ2-5, with TRBD2 matching 7 bases. Germline CDR1 reads LGHNA; CDR2 reads YSLEER. CDR3 length equals 19 residues. Germline trimming cut 1 base from V and 5 bases from J; bases unmatched to any gene: 19. The CDR3: CASSQALPGGVGDSETQYF. The CDR3 DNA is TGCGCCAGCAGCCAAGCCCTCCCTGGGGGGGTCGGAGACTCGGAGACCCAGTACTTC.